Listed here are 22 T cell receptor beta chains from one sample, sequenced in a study of CD8 T cells in ankylosing spondylitis. MiXCR, applied by TCRdb to the 5' RACE reads, yields one record per CDR3 protein. The data hold 150,000 to 200,000 distinct CDR3 sequences, with about 18% observed a single time. The sequencing sample was made of blood, either unsorted or a sorted T cell fraction (not recorded which). These receptors all stem from a male donor aged 10-29 years with ankylosing spondylitis or in good health (not recorded which).

This clonotype was seen at least ten times. At one end the junction does not follow the germline gene, possibly because of a read error. The CDR3 nucleotides read TGTGCCATCAGTTCTCTCTTTAATAGTGAAAAACTGTTTTTT. This translates into CAISSLFNSEKLFF. The chain uses TRBV6-5 and TRBJ1-4; D not resolved. The CDR3 length is 14 residues. Germline CDR1 MNHEY, CDR2 SVGAGI.

This clonotype was detected ten times or more. V usage is TRBV20-1 and J usage is TRBJ2-4; 9 bases line up with TRBD2. The CDR3 is 15 amino acids. Germline V gene sequence: CDR1 DFQATT, CDR2 SNEGSKA (reference sequence). With 3 bases clipped from V and 3 bases from J, the junction kept 6 bases outside the gene matches. CDR3 region: CSASREREVKNIQYF. The CDR3 nucleotides are TGCAGTGCTAGTCGGGAGCGGGAGGTCAAAAACATTCAGTACTTC.

The V gene is TRBV20-1, the J gene TRBJ2-2; no firm D call. Germline lookup yields CDR1 DFQATT and CDR2 SNEGSKA (reference sequence). This CDR3 is 12 amino acids long. Trimming stripped 0 bases from V and 5 bases from J, with 4 bases between. The CDR3 sequence: CSAREGTGELFF. CDR3 nucleotides: TGCAGTGCTAGAGAAGGGACCGGGGAGCTGTTTTTT.

This clonotype was counted only a few times. The chain recombines TRBV29-1 with TRBJ2-3; D is ambiguous. CDR1 is SQVTM, CDR2 ANQGSEA, per germline. The V end was cut by 4 bases, the J end by 6 bases, with 14 bases between. The CDR3 totals 13 residues. CDR3 sequence: CSVVTYTLDTQYF. CDR3 DNA sequence: TGCAGCGTTGTGACGTACACTCTGGATACGCAGTATTTT.

The table lists this clonotype with a count of one. The chain is built from TRBV12-3 or TRBV12-4 and TRBJ2-4; no definite D call. Trimming shortened V by 4 bases and J by 1 base, and 2 bases separated the two germline ends. The CDR3 runs 12 residues. CDR3 protein: CASSSAKNIQYF. CDR3 DNA: TGTGCCAGCAGTTCTGCCAAAAACATTCAGTACTTC.

This clonotype was counted many times. The V call is TRBV7-8, the J call TRBJ2-3; TRBD2 matches at 9 bases. The CDR3 runs to 16 residues. The germline gives CDR1 SGHVS, CDR2 FQNEAQ. Trimming cost V 3 bases and J 2 bases; bases outside gene matches: 6. The CDR3 DNA reads as TGTGCCAGCAGCTTCCAGACTAGCGGACACACAGATACGCAGTATTTT. Residues: CASSFQTSGHTDTQYF.

J is TRBJ2-7 and V is TRBV20-1; possibly TRBD2 for D (5 bases). The CDR3 is made up of 11 amino acids. Trimming took 6 bases from V and 9 from J, leaving 15 bases between them. Germline CDR1 and CDR2: DFQATT and SNEGSKA (reference sequence). CDR3 residues: CSARSGLGQYF. CDR3 sequence (DNA): TGCAGTGCCAGGTCGGGGTTGGGGCAGTACTTC.

The chain is built from TRBV29-1 and TRBJ2-5; possible D gene TRBD2, 6 bases. V lost 3 bases, J lost 6 bases, and 8 bases lay in between. Germline CDR1 SQVTM, CDR2 ANQGSEA. The CDR3 loop spans 11 amino acids. The CDR3 bases are TGCAGCGTTGAGGGAGGTCAGACCCAGTACTTC. Its translation: CSVEGGQTQYF.

Here the CDR3 DNA reads TGCAGTGCTAGCCAAGCCGGGCAGTACTTC. Its protein product is CSASQAGQYF. The V and J genes are TRBV20-1 and TRBJ2-7, with D unclear. This CDR3 has 10 amino acids. CDR1 is DFQATT and CDR2 is SNEGSKA in the germline V gene (reference sequence). The V end was cut by 3 bases, the J end by 9 bases, with 9 bases between.

In DNA, the CDR3 is TGCAGTGCTAGAGACGGACAGGGGAACACTGAAGCTTTCTTT. Its protein is CSARDGQGNTEAFF. The rearrangement joins TRBV20-1 to TRBJ1-1; TRBD1 matches 8 bases. This CDR3 has 14 residues. CDR1 and CDR2 (germline): DFQATT, SNEGSKA (reference sequence). After removal of 0 bases from V and 1 base from J, the junction contained 1 base not matched to a gene.

This chain connects TRBV29-1 to TRBJ1-2; TRBD1 is a possible D gene (5 bases). The V and J ends lost 6 bases and 7 bases respectively, with 15 bases between them. Germline V gene lookup returns CDR1 SQVTM and CDR2 ANQGSEA. The CDR3 is made up of 12 amino acids. Here the CDR3 reads CSVIGTNSGYTF. CDR3 DNA: TGCAGCGTGATCGGGACTAACAGTGGCTACACCTTC.

This chain links TRBV7-8 with TRBJ1-5; perhaps TRBD1 as D (6 bases). The CDR3 covers 14 residues. Germline CDR1 reads SGHVS; CDR2 reads FQNEAQ. V was cut by 4 bases and J by 6 bases, with 13 bases left in between. CDR3 nucleotide sequence: TGTGCCAGCAGCTCTTTAACAGGGAGTCAGCCCCAGCATTTT. It encodes CASSSLTGSQPQHF.

The rearrangement links TRBV6-6 to TRBJ1-4; D remains ambiguous. Deletions cut 1 base from V and 2 bases from J, with 8 bases between. CDR1 is MNHNY, CDR2 SVGAGI, per germline (reference sequence). The CDR3 covers 15 residues. The DNA for the CDR3 is TGTGCCAGCAGTTACTTGAAGGTCACTAATGAAAAACTGTTTTTT. Protein product: CASSYLKVTNEKLFF.

This chain uses TRBV6-4 with TRBJ2-4, with a tentative D call TRBD2 (5 bases). The CDR3 spans 13 residues. Germline-derived CDR1 and CDR2 are MRHNA and SNTAGT. V was clipped by 6 bases and J by 3 bases, with 9 bases between them. CDR3 region: CASSLEGKNIQYF. The CDR3 DNA follows: TGTGCCAGCAGCTTAGAGGGCAAAAACATTCAGTACTTC.

This clonotype was recorded many times. The chain carries TRBV4-3 and TRBJ2-3; 10 positions match TRBD2. CDR3 length: 17 amino acids. The germline V gene has CDR1 LGHNA and CDR2 YSLEER. The V and J ends lost 0 bases and 2 bases, in that order; junction bases with no gene match: 5. Here the CDR3 DNA reads TGCGCCAGCAGCCAAGAAGGGCTAGCGGGAGCCACAGATACGCAGTATTTT. This codes for CASSQEGLAGATDTQYF.

This clonotype was counted at least ten times. The chain couples TRBV20-1 to TRBJ2-3; D tentatively reads TRBD1 or TRBD2 (5 bases each). Trimming left V 4 bases short and J 4 bases short, with 12 bases between. Germline-derived CDR1 and CDR2 are DFQATT and SNEGSKA (reference sequence). This CDR3 is 13 amino acids long. DNA of the CDR3: TGCAGTGCTACAGGCCAGGGACCAGATACGCAGTATTTT. This codes for CSATGQGPDTQYF.

This sequence joins TRBV12-3 or TRBV12-4 and TRBJ2-5; D possibly corresponds to TRBD2 (5 bases). The CDR3 sequence is 13 residues long. Trimming stripped 3 bases from V and 5 bases from J, with 10 bases between. The CDR3 DNA is TGTGCCAGCAGTTTGAAAGGGAGTGAGACCCAGTACTTC. Protein: CASSLKGSETQYF.

In its sample, this clonotype was seen many times. The DNA for the CDR3 is TGTGCCAGCCTAGCGGGTGACTACAATGAGCAGTTCTTC. Protein sequence: CASLAGDYNEQFF. The rearrangement uses TRBV12-3 or TRBV12-4 and TRBJ2-1, with 8 bases matching TRBD2. This CDR3 contains 13 residues. The V segment lost 8 bases and the J segment 3 bases; nucleotides outside the gene matches: 3.

Ten or more counts support this clonotype. The genes are TRBV11-2 and TRBJ2-7; D not certain. This CDR3 contains 13 residues. Germline V gene lookup returns CDR1 SGHAT and CDR2 FQNNGV. The V and J ends lost 0 bases and 6 bases respectively, with 9 bases between them. The CDR3 region has the DNA TGTGCCAGCAGCTTAGATAGAGGTTCCGAGCAGTACGTC. Translating gives CASSLDRGSEQYV.

This clonotype was found many times. V usage is TRBV7-2 and J usage is TRBJ2-5; TRBD2 matches 10 bases. From germline, CDR1 is SGHTA and CDR2 FQGNSA. Trimming removed 3 bases from V and 0 bases from J; junction bases left unmatched: 13. This CDR3 is 19 amino acids long. This CDR3 is CASSLVNLPGLAYQETQYF. As DNA, the CDR3 is TGTGCCAGCAGCTTGGTTAACCTACCGGGACTAGCGTACCAAGAGACCCAGTACTTC. The full variable domain, rest sourced from reference TRBV7-2 and TRBJ2-5, is GAGVSQSPSNKVTEKGKDVELRCDPISGHTALYWYRQSLGQGLEFLIYFQGNSAPDKSGLPSDRFSAERTGGSVSTLTIQRTQQEDSAVYLCASSLVNLPGLAYQETQYFGPGTRLLVL.

At least ten counts were recorded for this clonotype. The J gene is TRBJ2-3, the V gene TRBV5-1, with no clear D. V was shortened by 5 bases and J by 4 bases, with 8 bases between the two germline ends. Germline loops: CDR1 SGHRS, CDR2 YFSETQ. CDR3 length equals 12 residues. The CDR3 here is CASRIAADTQYF. The CDR3 nucleotides read TGCGCCAGCAGGATCGCCGCAGATACGCAGTATTTT.

This clonotype appeared many times. The chain employs TRBV10-3 and TRBJ2-2; no firm D call. V lost 8 bases and J lost 3, with 7 bases in between. The CDR3 is 12 residues long. Germline lookup yields CDR1 ENHRY and CDR2 SYGVKD. The CDR3 here is CAIFRDTGELFF. DNA for the CDR3: TGTGCCATCTTTAGAGACACCGGGGAGCTGTTTTTT.